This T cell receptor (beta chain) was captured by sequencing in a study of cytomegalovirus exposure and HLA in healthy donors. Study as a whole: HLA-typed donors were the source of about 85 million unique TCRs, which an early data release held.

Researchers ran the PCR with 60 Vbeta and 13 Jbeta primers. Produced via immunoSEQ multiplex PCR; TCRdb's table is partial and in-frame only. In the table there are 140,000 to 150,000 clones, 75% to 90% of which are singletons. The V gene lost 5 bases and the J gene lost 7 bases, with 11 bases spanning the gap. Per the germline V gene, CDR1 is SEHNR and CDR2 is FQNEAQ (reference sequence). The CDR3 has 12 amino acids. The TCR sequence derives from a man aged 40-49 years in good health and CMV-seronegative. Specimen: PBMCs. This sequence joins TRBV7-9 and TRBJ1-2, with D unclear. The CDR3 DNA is TGTGCCAGCAGCGCCCAGCGAGGTGGCTACACCTTC. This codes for CASSAQRGGYTF.